This T cell receptor (beta chain) was captured by sequencing in a study of T cells in Graves' hyperthyroidism and ophthalmopathy. Study as a whole: At initial diagnosis, before any treatment had begun, peripheral blood was obtained.

RNA transcripts served as the template for amplifying TCR beta CDR3 regions. The HTBI primer set drove a first-round RT-PCR of the TCR CDR3. In TCRdb, the multiplex PCR reads were re-called with MiXCR into one record per CDR3 protein. This sample yields 700,000 or so distinct CDR3 sequences, of which about 15% are seen a single time; around 8.1% belongs to the top ten. Aged 18 to 65, the patients had hyperthyroidism that was newly diagnosed and had lasted under 2 months. Study results and caveats: Blood shared most expanded thyroid clonotypes above 0.001.

Concerning this clonotype itself: Antigen specificity is unknown.

Specimen: blood. The TCR was taken from a man aged 18 to 29 with Graves' hyperthyroidism.

In DNA, the CDR3 is TGCAGCGCTACAGCTAGGGTCGCAGAGACCCAGTACTTC. Residues: CSATARVAETQYF. The chain links TRBV29-1 to TRBJ2-5; no definite D call. The CDR3 loop spans 13 amino acids. CDR1 is SQVTM and CDR2 is ANQGSEA in the germline V gene. V lost 7 bases and J 4 bases, leaving 16 bases between the germline ends.